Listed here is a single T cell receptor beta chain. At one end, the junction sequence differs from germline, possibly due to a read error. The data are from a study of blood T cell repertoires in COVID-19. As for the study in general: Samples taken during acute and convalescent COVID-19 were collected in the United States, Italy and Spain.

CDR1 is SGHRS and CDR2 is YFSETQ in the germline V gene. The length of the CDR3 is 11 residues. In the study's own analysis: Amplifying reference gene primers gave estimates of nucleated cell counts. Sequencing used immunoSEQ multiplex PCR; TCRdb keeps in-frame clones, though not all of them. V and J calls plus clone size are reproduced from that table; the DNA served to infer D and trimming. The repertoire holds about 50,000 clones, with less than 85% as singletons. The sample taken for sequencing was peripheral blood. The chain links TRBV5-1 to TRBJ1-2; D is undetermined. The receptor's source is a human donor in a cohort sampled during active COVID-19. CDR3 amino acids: CASSTERITRF. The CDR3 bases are TGCGCCAGCAGCACTGAGCGGATTACGAGGTTC. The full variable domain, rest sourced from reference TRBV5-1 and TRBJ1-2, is KAGVTQTPRYLIKTRGQQVTLSCSPISGHRSVSWYQQTPGQGLQFLFEYFSETQRNKGNFPGRFSGRQFSNSRSEMNVSTLELGDSALYLCASSTERITRFGSGTRLTVV.